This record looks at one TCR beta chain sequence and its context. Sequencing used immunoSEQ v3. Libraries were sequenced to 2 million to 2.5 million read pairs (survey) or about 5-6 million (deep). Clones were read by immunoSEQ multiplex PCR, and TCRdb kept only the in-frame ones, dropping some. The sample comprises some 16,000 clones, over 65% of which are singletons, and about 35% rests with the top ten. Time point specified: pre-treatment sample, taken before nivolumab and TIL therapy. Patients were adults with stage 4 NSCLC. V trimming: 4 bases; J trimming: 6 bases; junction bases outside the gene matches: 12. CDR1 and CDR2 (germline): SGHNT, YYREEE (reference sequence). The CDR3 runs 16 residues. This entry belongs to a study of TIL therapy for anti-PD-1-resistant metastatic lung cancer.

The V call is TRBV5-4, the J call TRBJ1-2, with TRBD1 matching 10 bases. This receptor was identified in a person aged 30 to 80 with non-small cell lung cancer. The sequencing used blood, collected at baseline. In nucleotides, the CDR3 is TGTGCCAGCAGCCCCGTCCCGGGACAGGGGTTGAATGGCTACACCTTC. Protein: CASSPVPGQGLNGYTF.